The clone carrying this TCR beta chain was seen once. Method: immunoSEQ multiplex PCR; TCRdb's copy keeps in-frame clones and lacks some. The sample has some 120,000 clones; roughly 91% are singletons. This sample is drawn from a study of control samples from healthy donors and cancer patients. The sample consisted of PBMCs. The clonotype comes from a man in his forties or fifties with head and neck cancer.

This CDR3 is CASSPSGTGKAPTYEQYF. The CDR3 DNA is TGTGCCAGCAGCCCAAGTGGGACAGGGAAGGCGCCTACCTACGAGCAGTACTTC. The J gene is TRBJ2-7, the V gene TRBV14; TRBD1 matches at 9 bases. V was clipped by 4 bases and J by 2 bases; unmatched bases: 15. Germline CDR1 reads SGHDN; CDR2 reads FVKESK. The CDR3 totals 18 residues.